Given below is one T cell receptor (beta chain) in context. Its cognate antigen is unknown. Trimming removed 0 bases at V and 5 bases at J, with 14 bases between. From germline, CDR1 is LNHNV and CDR2 YYDKDF (reference sequence). CDR3 length equals 16 residues. The source of the sample is a study of OX40 agonist ivuxolimab in advanced cancers. Study-wide context: Patients' therapy was ivuxolimab, an antibody that acts as an agonist of OX40 (CD134). A partial response was reached by three patients: one with hepatocellular carcinoma and two with cutaneous melanoma.

Study findings and constraints: Clonal expansion by week 6 occurred in CD4+ and CD8+ blood T cells (at 0.1 to 3.0 mg/kg).

The protocol was immunoSEQ multiplex PCR, while the TCRdb copy is restricted to in-frame clones and leaves out a portion. The sample has 75,000 to 95,000 clones, around 92% seen once. Drawing of blood for sampling happened at baseline, at cycle 4 day 1, and at cycle 7 day 1. This receptor was identified in an adult with an advanced solid tumor such as melanoma, head and neck, liver or kidney cancer. Sequencing was performed on CD4+ or CD8+ T cells sorted from blood, taken in a trial of the OX40 agonist ivuxolimab. The J gene is TRBJ1-5, the V gene TRBV15, with D possibly TRBD1 on 6 matching bases. The CDR3 region is CATSREVGQSDQPQHF. CDR3 in DNA: TGTGCCACCAGCAGAGAGGTAGGACAGAGTGATCAGCCCCAGCATTTT.